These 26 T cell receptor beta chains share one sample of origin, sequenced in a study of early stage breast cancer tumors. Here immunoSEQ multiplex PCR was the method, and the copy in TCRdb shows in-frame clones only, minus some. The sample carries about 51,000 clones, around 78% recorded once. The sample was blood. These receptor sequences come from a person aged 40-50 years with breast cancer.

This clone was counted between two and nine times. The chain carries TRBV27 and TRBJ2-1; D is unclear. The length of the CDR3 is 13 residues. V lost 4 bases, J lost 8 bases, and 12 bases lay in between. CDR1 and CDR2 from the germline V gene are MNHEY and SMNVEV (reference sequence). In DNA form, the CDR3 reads TGTGCCAGCAGTTCTTGGGTCTGGGATGAGCAGTTCTTC. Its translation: CASSSWVWDEQFF.

CDR3 nucleotide sequence: TGTGCCAGCAGCGATGAATCGACAGGGCTTCAGCCCCAGCATTTT. Translated, it gives CASSDESTGLQPQHF. This rearrangement joins TRBV7-2 to TRBJ1-5; 7 bases align to TRBD1. The J segment lost 6 bases and the V segment lost 5 bases, leaving 10 bases of the junction unmatched. The CDR3 covers 15 residues. CDR1 and CDR2 from the germline V gene are SGHTA and FQGNSA.

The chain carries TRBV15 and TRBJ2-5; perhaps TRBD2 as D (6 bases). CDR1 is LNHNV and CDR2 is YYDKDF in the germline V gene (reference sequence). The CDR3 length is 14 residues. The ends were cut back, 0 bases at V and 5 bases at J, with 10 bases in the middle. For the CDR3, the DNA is TGTGCCACCAGCAGAGATTCGGGAGTGGAGACCCAGTACTTC. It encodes CATSRDSGVETQYF.

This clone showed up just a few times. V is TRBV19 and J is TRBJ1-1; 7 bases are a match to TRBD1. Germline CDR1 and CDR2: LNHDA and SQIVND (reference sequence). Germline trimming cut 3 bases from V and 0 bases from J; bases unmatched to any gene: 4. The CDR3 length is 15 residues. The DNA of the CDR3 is TGTGCCAGTAGTATTGCGGACAGGATGAACACTGAAGCTTTCTTT. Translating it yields CASSIADRMNTEAFF.

CDR3 sequence reads: CASSLAHLRGSSYEQYF. CDR3 nucleotides: TGTGCCAGCAGCTTAGCCCACTTGCGGGGATCGTCGTACGAGCAGTACTTC. The chain uses TRBV11-2 and TRBJ2-7; D is possibly TRBD2 (6 bases). V lost 1 base and J 4 bases, leaving 20 bases between the germline ends. CDR1 and CDR2 (germline): SGHAT, FQNNGV. This CDR3 contains 17 residues.

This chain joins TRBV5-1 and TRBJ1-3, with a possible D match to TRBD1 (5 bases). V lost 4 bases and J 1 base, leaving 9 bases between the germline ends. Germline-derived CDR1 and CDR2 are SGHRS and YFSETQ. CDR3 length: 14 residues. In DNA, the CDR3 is TGCGCCAGCAGCCCATCAGGGTCTGGAAACACCATATATTTT. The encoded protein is CASSPSGSGNTIYF.

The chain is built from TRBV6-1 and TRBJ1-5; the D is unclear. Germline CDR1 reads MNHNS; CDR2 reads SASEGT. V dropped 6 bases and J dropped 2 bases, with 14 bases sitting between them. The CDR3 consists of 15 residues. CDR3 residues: CASSVTEIRNQPQHF. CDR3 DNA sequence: TGTGCCAGCAGCGTAACAGAGATACGCAATCAGCCCCAGCATTTT.

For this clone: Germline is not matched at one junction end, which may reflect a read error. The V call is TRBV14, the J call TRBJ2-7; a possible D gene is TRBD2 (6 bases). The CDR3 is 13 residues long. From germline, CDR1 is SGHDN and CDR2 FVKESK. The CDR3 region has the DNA TGTGCCAGCAGCCCAGATGGGGGGTTTACCACGCACTTC. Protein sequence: CASSPDGGFTTHF.

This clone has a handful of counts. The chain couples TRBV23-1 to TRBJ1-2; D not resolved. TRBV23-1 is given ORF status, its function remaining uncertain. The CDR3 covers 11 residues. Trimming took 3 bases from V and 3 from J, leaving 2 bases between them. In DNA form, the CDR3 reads TGCGCCAGCAGTCAGTACTATGGCTACACCTTC. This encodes CASSQYYGYTF.

The DNA of the CDR3 is TGTGCCAGCAGCTTTGCGGGACTAGAAGGGACTTCCGAGCAGTACTTC. The encoded protein is CASSFAGLEGTSEQYF. The chain joins TRBV7-2 to TRBJ2-7, with 8 bases fitting TRBD2. After removal of 3 bases from V and 6 bases from J, the junction contained 13 bases not matched to a gene. The CDR3 spans 16 residues. The germline CDR1 and CDR2 sequences are SGHTA and FQGNSA.

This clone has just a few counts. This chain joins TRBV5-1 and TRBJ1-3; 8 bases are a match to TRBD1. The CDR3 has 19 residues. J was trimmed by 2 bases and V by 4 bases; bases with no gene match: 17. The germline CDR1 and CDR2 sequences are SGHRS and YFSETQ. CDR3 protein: CASSIPTGDKGLAGNTIYF. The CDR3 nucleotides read TGCGCCAGCAGCATACCGACAGGGGACAAGGGGTTAGCTGGAAACACCATATATTTT.

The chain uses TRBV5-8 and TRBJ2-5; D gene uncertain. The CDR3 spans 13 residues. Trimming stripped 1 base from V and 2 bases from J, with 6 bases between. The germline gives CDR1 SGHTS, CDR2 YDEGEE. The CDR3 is CASSLRVQETQYF. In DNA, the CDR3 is TGTGCCAGCAGCTTGAGGGTTCAAGAGACCCAGTACTTC. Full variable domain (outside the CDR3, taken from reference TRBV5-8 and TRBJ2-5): EAGVTQSPTHLIKTRGQQATLRCSPISGHTSVYWYQQALGLGLQFLLWYDEGEERNRGNFPPRFSGRQFPNYSSELNVNALELEDSALYLCASSLRVQETQYFGPGTRLLVL.

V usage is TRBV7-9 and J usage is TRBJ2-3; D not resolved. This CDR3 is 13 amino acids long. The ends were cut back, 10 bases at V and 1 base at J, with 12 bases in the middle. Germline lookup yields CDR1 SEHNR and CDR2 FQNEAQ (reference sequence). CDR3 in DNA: TGTGCCACCGGAGCCTCGGGCACAGATACGCAGTATTTT. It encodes CATGASGTDTQYF.

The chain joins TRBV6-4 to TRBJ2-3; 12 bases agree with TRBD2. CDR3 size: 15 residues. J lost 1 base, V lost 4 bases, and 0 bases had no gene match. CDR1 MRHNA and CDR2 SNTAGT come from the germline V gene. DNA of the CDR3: TGTGCCAGCAGTGGACTAGCGGGAGGCACAGATACGCAGTATTTT. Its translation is CASSGLAGGTDTQYF.

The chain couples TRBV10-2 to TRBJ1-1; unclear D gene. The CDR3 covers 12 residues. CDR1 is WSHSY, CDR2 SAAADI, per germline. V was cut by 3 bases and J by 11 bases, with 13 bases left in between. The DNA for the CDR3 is TGCGCCAGCAGTGAACCCGGAGTTACCGCTTTCTTT. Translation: CASSEPGVTAFF.

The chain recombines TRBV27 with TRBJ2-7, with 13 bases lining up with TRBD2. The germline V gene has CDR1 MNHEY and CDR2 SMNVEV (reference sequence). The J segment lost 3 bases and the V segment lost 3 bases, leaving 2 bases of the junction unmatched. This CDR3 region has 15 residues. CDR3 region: CASSLGLAGLYEQYF. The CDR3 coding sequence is TGTGCCAGCAGTTTGGGACTAGCGGGGCTCTACGAGCAGTACTTC.

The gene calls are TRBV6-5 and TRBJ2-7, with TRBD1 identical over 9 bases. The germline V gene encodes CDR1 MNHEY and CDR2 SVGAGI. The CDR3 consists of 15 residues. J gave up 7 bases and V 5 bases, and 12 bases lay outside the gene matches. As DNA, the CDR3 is TGTGCCAGCAGTAAAACAGGGGGCGAGTTTAGGGAGCAGTACTTC. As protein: CASSKTGGEFREQYF.

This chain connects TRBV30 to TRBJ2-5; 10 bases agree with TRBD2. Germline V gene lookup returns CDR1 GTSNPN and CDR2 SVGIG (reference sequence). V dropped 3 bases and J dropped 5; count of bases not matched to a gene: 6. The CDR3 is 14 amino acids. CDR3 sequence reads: CAWRDPGLAETQYF. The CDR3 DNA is TGTGCCTGGAGAGACCCGGGACTAGCGGAGACCCAGTACTTC.

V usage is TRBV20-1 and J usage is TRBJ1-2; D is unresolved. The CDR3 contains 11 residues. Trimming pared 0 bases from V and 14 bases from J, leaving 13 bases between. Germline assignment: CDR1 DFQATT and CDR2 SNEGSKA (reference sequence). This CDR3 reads CSARDHEGPTF. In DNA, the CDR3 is TGCAGTGCTAGAGATCATGAAGGTCCAACCTTC.

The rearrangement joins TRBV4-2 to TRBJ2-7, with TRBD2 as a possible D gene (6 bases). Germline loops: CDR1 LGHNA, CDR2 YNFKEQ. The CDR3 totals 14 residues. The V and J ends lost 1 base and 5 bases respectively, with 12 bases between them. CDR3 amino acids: CASSQVGTGNEQYF. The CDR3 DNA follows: TGTGCCAGCAGCCAAGTCGGGACTGGAAACGAGCAGTACTTC.

The CDR3 loop reads CASSLGRLAGMLDTQYF. The CDR3 DNA follows: TGCGCCAGCAGCTTGGGAAGACTAGCGGGAATGTTGGATACGCAGTATTTT. The chain combines TRBV5-1 with TRBJ2-3; TRBD2 matches 11 bases. The CDR3 totals 17 residues. CDR1 and CDR2 from the germline V gene are SGHRS and YFSETQ. V shed 0 bases and J 6 bases; nucleotides not matched to a gene: 9.

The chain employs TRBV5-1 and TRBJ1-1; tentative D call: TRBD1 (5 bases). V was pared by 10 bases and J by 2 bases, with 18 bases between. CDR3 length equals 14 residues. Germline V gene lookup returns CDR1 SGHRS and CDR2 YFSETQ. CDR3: CASNQAGTNTEAFF. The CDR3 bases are TGCGCCTCCAACCAGGCAGGGACCAACACTGAAGCTTTCTTT.

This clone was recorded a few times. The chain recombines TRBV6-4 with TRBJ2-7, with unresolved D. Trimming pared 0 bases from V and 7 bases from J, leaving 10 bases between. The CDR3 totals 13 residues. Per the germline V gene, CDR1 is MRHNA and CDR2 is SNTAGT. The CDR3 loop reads CASSDSASGEQYF. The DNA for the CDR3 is TGTGCCAGCAGTGACTCAGCCTCCGGGGAGCAGTACTTC.

In DNA form, the CDR3 reads TGTGCCAGCAGTGAACCCCGGGCCTACAATCAGCCCCAGCATTTT. It specifies CASSEPRAYNQPQHF. The gene calls are TRBV6-1 and TRBJ1-5, with unresolved D. V was cut by 2 bases and J by 3 bases, with 11 bases left in between. The CDR3 has 15 residues. The germline V gene encodes CDR1 MNHNS and CDR2 SASEGT.

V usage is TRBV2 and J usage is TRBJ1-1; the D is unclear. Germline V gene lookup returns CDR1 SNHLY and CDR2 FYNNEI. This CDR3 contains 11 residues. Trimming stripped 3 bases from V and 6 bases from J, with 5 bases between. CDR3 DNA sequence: TGTGCCAGCAGTGATGGGCCTGAAGCTTTCTTT. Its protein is CASSDGPEAFF.

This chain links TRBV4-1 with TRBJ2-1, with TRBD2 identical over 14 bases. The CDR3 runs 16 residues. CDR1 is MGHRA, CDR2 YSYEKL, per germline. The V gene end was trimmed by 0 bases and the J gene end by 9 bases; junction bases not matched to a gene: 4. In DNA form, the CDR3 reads TGCGCCAGCAGCCAAGAAGGGACTAGCGGGAGCTCTGAGCAGTTCTTC. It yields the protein CASSQEGTSGSSEQFF.